These 8 T cell receptor beta chains were all obtained from the same sample, sequenced in a study of cytomegalovirus exposure and HLA in healthy donors. Vbeta (60) and Jbeta (13) primers were used in the PCR. Sequenced by immunoSEQ multiplex PCR; TCRdb stores in-frame clones only, minus some. This sample has nearly 110,000 clones, with 65% to 90% found just once. Material: PBMCs. The receptors here all came from a man aged 45-65 years in good health and CMV-seronegative.

The V call is TRBV14, the J call TRBJ2-2; tentative D call: TRBD2 (6 bases). From germline, CDR1 is SGHDN and CDR2 FVKESK. The length of the CDR3 is 17 residues. Deletions cut 7 bases from V and 7 bases from J, with 25 bases between. The CDR3 sequence is CASTSPVGGVTGGELFF. The CDR3 DNA reads as TGTGCCAGCACCTCGCCGGTAGGAGGGGTCACGGGCGGGGAGCTGTTTTTT.

The CDR3 loop reads CASSNKQGNVNYGYTF. Written as DNA, the CDR3 is TGTGCCAGCAGCAACAAACAGGGGAACGTTAACTATGGCTACACCTTC. The chain uses TRBV9 and TRBJ1-2, with TRBD1 matching over 7 bases. CDR1 is SGDLS, CDR2 YYNGEE, per germline. This CDR3 spans 16 amino acids. V lost 4 bases and J lost 1; bases outside the gene matches: 10.

The chain carries TRBV6-5 and TRBJ1-1, with D unresolved. CDR1 and CDR2 from the germline V gene are MNHEY and SVGAGI. The CDR3 loop spans 12 amino acids. Trimming left V 4 bases short and J 4 bases short, with 7 bases between. The CDR3: CASSWGGTEAFF. CDR3 bases: TGTGCCAGCAGTTGGGGAGGCACTGAAGCTTTCTTT.

The rearrangement links TRBV7-2 to TRBJ1-3; weak D call: TRBD1 (6 bases). The length of the CDR3 is 15 residues. CDR1 is SGHTA and CDR2 is FQGNSA in the germline V gene. V lost 2 bases, J lost 4 bases, and 12 bases lay in between. CDR3 in DNA: TGTGCCAGCAGCTTATTCACAGGGTTGGGAAACACCATATATTTT. Protein sequence: CASSLFTGLGNTIYF.

The rearrangement joins TRBV6-1 to TRBJ2-5; the D gene is possibly TRBD2 (5 bases). V was shortened by 5 bases and J by 5 bases, with 15 bases between the two germline ends. Germline assignment: CDR1 MNHNS and CDR2 SASEGT. The CDR3 runs 14 residues. Here the CDR3 DNA reads TGTGCCAGCAGTTCTCAGAGGGTGGGGGAGACCCAGTACTTC. Translating it yields CASSSQRVGETQYF.

This rearrangement joins TRBV11-3 to TRBJ2-2; D remains ambiguous. The ends were cut back, 1 base at V and 2 bases at J, with 5 bases in the middle. The CDR3 extends over 14 amino acids. Germline V lookup: CDR1 SGHNT, CDR2 YENEEA. CDR3 loop: CASSLGYNTGELFF. CDR3 nucleotides: TGTGCCAGCAGCTTAGGCTACAACACCGGGGAGCTGTTTTTT.

The gene calls are TRBV7-2 and TRBJ2-2; 7 nucleotides align to TRBD2. Germline assignment: CDR1 SGHTA and CDR2 FQGNSA. Trimming took 5 bases from V and 7 from J; bases not matched to a gene: 7. CDR3 length: 14 amino acids. CDR3 DNA sequence: TGTGCCAGCAGCCTCCAGCGGGGAGGCGGGGAGCTGTTTTTT. Its protein product is CASSLQRGGGELFF.

The rearrangement links TRBV5-4 to TRBJ2-1; 9 bases are shared with TRBD2. J gave up 7 bases and V 1 base, and 6 bases lay outside the gene matches. In germline, CDR1 is SGHNT, CDR2 YYREEE (reference sequence). The CDR3 has 15 residues. The CDR3 sequence: CASSLSLAGRNEQFF. The CDR3 bases are TGTGCCAGCAGCTTGAGTCTAGCGGGGCGGAATGAGCAGTTCTTC.